The count of the clone carrying this T cell receptor beta chain is one. Its antigen is currently unknown. The data originate from a study of regulatory and conventional T cells in RAG deficiency. Study-level points and caveats: RAG-deficient patients showed markedly lower Shannon entropy and higher Simpson indices than control T-cell subsets.

The data were produced by immunoSEQ multiplex PCR, yet TCRdb's version contains in-frame clones alone and is incomplete. The sample consists of about 46,000 clones, 80% to 90% of them appearing once. CDR1 and CDR2 (germline): SGHAT, FQNNGV. After removal of 5 bases from V and 8 bases from J, the junction contained 9 bases not matched to a gene. The CDR3 extends over 15 amino acids. Blood CD4+ CD25-low CD127-high conventional T cells supplied the genomic DNA template. This sample also appeared in a second study, on regulatory T cells. That report adds: Primers: 52 TRBV forward and 13 TRBJ reverse.

What was sequenced was CD4+ effector T cells sorted from blood. The receptor's source is a human donor in good health. This rearrangement joins TRBV11-2 to TRBJ1-6; 7 nucleotides align to TRBD1. CDR3 amino acids: CASSQTGTDYSPLHF. The CDR3 DNA reads as TGTGCCAGCAGCCAGACCGGGACAGATTATTCACCCCTCCACTTT.